These 31 T cell receptor beta chains came from one sample sequenced in a study of cytotoxic CD8 clonotypes in ibrutinib-treated CLL. The table came from immunoSEQ multiplex PCR; TCRdb's copy has only in-frame clones and leaves some out. The sample has around 310,000 clones, almost 80% seen once. The starting material was PBMCs, obtained before ibrutinib treatment. The receptors derive from a human donor with chronic lymphocytic leukemia.

The V gene is TRBV15, the J gene TRBJ1-5; D gene uncertain. V gave up 1 base and J gave up 0 bases, with 7 bases separating them. The germline V gene has CDR1 LNHNV and CDR2 YYDKDF (reference sequence). CDR3 length equals 15 residues. The CDR3 DNA follows: TGTGCCACCAGCAGAGGGACCCTTAGCAATCAGCCCCAGCATTTT. This translates into CATSRGTLSNQPQHF.

This clone appeared once. The CDR3 spells CASSLAPGEADTQYF. DNA of the CDR3: TGTGCCAGCAGCTTAGCTCCCGGAGAGGCAGATACGCAGTATTTT. This rearrangement joins TRBV7-2 to TRBJ2-3; D is uncertain. Trimming cost V 0 bases and J 4 bases, with 11 bases left between them. CDR3 length equals 15 residues. Germline V lookup: CDR1 SGHTA, CDR2 FQGNSA.

A few counts support this clone. The V and J genes are TRBV6-5 and TRBJ2-5; the D gene is possibly TRBD1 (6 bases). The CDR3 is made up of 16 amino acids. Germline CDR1 MNHEY, CDR2 SVGAGI. Trimming left V 1 base short and J 1 base short, with 13 bases between. In nucleotides, the CDR3 is TGTGCCAGCAGTTACTGGGACACCAAAGCCCAAGAGACCCAGTACTTC. Translation gives CASSYWDTKAQETQYF.

This sequence joins TRBV7-2 and TRBJ2-3; 14 nucleotides agree with TRBD2. V was clipped by 1 base and J by 2 bases; unmatched bases: 5. Germline-derived CDR1 and CDR2 are SGHTA and FQGNSA. The CDR3 covers 18 residues. The DNA of the CDR3 is TGTGCCAGCAGCTTAGATGGGACTAGCGGGAGCCTCACAGATACGCAGTATTTT. It yields the protein CASSLDGTSGSLTDTQYF.

The chain recombines TRBV7-6 with TRBJ2-3; possibly TRBD1 for D (6 bases). Trimming took off 2 bases at V and 2 bases at J, with 14 bases between the two ends. Germline loops: CDR1 SGHVS, CDR2 FNYEAQ. The CDR3 runs 16 residues. Written as DNA, the CDR3 is TGTGCCAGCAGCTTACTACCGCAGGGGACCACAGATACGCAGTATTTT. Translated: CASSLLPQGTTDTQYF.

This sequence joins TRBV27 and TRBJ2-7; 13 bases fit TRBD2. Trimming removed 8 bases from V and 2 bases from J; junction bases left unmatched: 12. Germline V lookup: CDR1 MNHEY, CDR2 SMNVEV (reference sequence). The CDR3 sequence is 17 residues long. Here the CDR3 DNA reads TGTGCCAGCCTGAGGACTAGCGGGAGAGCGAGAGCCTACGAGCAGTACTTC. Its protein product is CASLRTSGRARAYEQYF.

J is TRBJ2-7 and V is TRBV30; 7 positions match TRBD1. The CDR3 has 14 residues. Germline loops: CDR1 GTSNPN, CDR2 SVGIG (reference sequence). The V gene end was trimmed by 2 bases and the J gene end by 2 bases; junction bases not matched to a gene: 6. CDR3 region: CAWSLGQETYEQYF. The CDR3 DNA follows: TGTGCCTGGAGTCTTGGACAGGAGACCTACGAGCAGTACTTC.

The genes are TRBV7-2 and TRBJ2-7, with 9 positions matching TRBD2. The CDR3 is 16 residues long. With V trimmed by 0 bases and J by 2 bases, 5 bases remained unmatched. Germline CDR1 and CDR2: SGHTA and FQGNSA. The CDR3 protein is CASSLARASGAYEQYF. The CDR3, as DNA: TGTGCCAGCAGCTTAGCCCGGGCTAGCGGGGCCTACGAGCAGTACTTC.

This rearrangement joins TRBV29-1 to TRBJ1-1; D ambiguous. The CDR3 sequence is 13 residues long. Trimming left V 0 bases short and J 3 bases short, with 8 bases between. Germline V gene sequence: CDR1 SQVTM, CDR2 ANQGSEA. The CDR3 DNA follows: TGCAGCGTTGAAGAAGGGATCTACACTGAAGCTTTCTTT. Protein: CSVEEGIYTEAFF.

The chain carries TRBV9 and TRBJ2-5; 12 bases match TRBD2. Germline loops: CDR1 SGDLS, CDR2 YYNGEE. The CDR3 sequence is 17 residues long. Germline trimming cut 3 bases from V and 4 bases from J; bases unmatched to any gene: 10. This CDR3 reads CASSADKTSGSGETQYF. The CDR3 DNA follows: TGTGCCAGCAGCGCCGACAAGACTAGCGGGAGTGGAGAGACCCAGTACTTC. The full variable domain, with the rest looked up from reference TRBV9 and TRBJ2-5, is DSGVTQTPKHLITATGQRVTLRCSPRSGDLSVYWYQQSLDQGLQFLIQYYNGEERAKGNILERFSAQQFPDLHSELNLSSLELGDSALYFCASSADKTSGSGETQYFGPGTRLLVL.

The chain combines TRBV27 with TRBJ2-7; tentative D call: TRBD1 (6 bases). The germline V and J ends were trimmed by 2 bases and 2 bases, with 10 bases remaining between them. The CDR3 runs to 14 residues. In germline, CDR1 is MNHEY, CDR2 SMNVEV (reference sequence). CDR3 region: CASSLGYRAYEQYF. DNA for the CDR3: TGTGCCAGCAGTTTAGGTTACAGGGCCTACGAGCAGTACTTC.

This clone has more than one count but fewer than ten. This rearrangement joins TRBV9 to TRBJ2-5; 7 positions agree with TRBD2. Per the germline V gene, CDR1 is SGDLS and CDR2 is YYNGEE. The CDR3 extends over 16 amino acids. Losses at the gene ends were 1 base for V and 3 bases for J; bases not matched to a gene: 9. In DNA, the CDR3 is TGTGCCAGCAGCGTAAGCGGGGCACCACTTAAAGAGACCCAGTACTTC. Protein: CASSVSGAPLKETQYF.

The chain joins TRBV29-1 to TRBJ1-4, with D maybe TRBD1 (5 bases). The germline V and J ends were trimmed by 7 bases and 7 bases, with 16 bases remaining between them. This CDR3 spans 13 amino acids. Germline V gene lookup returns CDR1 SQVTM and CDR2 ANQGSEA. The CDR3 coding sequence is TGCAGCGCCGCCGGACATCTAGGTGAAAAACTGTTTTTT. Translation gives CSAAGHLGEKLFF. Complete variable domain (other parts from reference TRBV29-1 and TRBJ1-4): SAVISQKPSRDICQRGTSLTIQCQVDSQVTMMFWYRQQPGQSLTLIATANQGSEATYESGFVIDKFPISRPNLTFSTLTVSNMSPEDSSIYLCSAAGHLGEKLFFGSGTQLSVL.

V and J are TRBV9 and TRBJ2-1, with TRBD2 identical over 10 bases. Germline assignment: CDR1 SGDLS and CDR2 YYNGEE. The V and J ends lost 3 bases and 7 bases, in that order; junction bases with no gene match: 19. The CDR3 length is 19 residues. This CDR3 reads CASSGRAGGHSTLGNEQFF. The CDR3 DNA reads as TGTGCCAGCAGCGGGCGAGCGGGAGGGCACAGTACATTAGGGAATGAGCAGTTCTTC.

This chain uses TRBV7-8 with TRBJ2-5; 9 bases align to TRBD2. This CDR3 spans 15 amino acids. CDR1 is SGHVS and CDR2 is FQNEAQ in the germline V gene. V shed 2 bases and J 3 bases; nucleotides not matched to a gene: 4. The CDR3 coding sequence is TGTGCCAGCAGCTTACTCTCTAGCGGGGAAGAGACCCAGTACTTC. Protein sequence: CASSLLSSGEETQYF.

This clone was seen only a few times. The rearrangement links TRBV10-3 to TRBJ2-2, with TRBD1 matching 7 bases. V lost 8 bases and J lost 5; bases outside the gene matches: 2. Germline assignment: CDR1 ENHRY and CDR2 SYGVKD. There are 12 residues in the CDR3. The CDR3 sequence: CAIRDSTGELFF. The CDR3 DNA follows: TGTGCCATCCGGGACAGTACCGGGGAGCTGTTTTTT.

The rearrangement links TRBV4-3 to TRBJ2-1, with no clear D. V was trimmed by 0 bases and J by 4 bases, leaving 10 bases between them. The CDR3 is 15 residues long. In germline, CDR1 is LGHNA, CDR2 YSLEER. The CDR3 nucleotides read TGCGCCAGCAGCCAAGAGGCGATTTCTTACAATGAGCAGTTCTTC. Its translation: CASSQEAISYNEQFF.

The chain has TRBV10-3 and TRBJ2-1, with 11 positions matching TRBD2. Looked up from germline, CDR1 is ENHRY and CDR2 is SYGVKD. The CDR3 is 17 amino acids. V lost 1 base to trimming and J lost 7 bases; unmatched junction nucleotides: 9. CDR3 DNA: TGTGCCATCAGTGAGTTTATAGCGGGAGGGCCTAGGAATGAGCAGTTCTTC. Protein sequence: CAISEFIAGGPRNEQFF.

The table lists this clone with a few counts. J is TRBJ2-7 and V is TRBV27, with D perhaps being TRBD1 or TRBD2 (5 bases each). Trimming pared 0 bases from V and 3 bases from J, leaving 12 bases between. This CDR3 spans 15 amino acids. Germline-derived CDR1 and CDR2 are MNHEY and SMNVEV (reference sequence). The CDR3 sequence: CASSLSGTSLYEQYF. The CDR3 DNA sequence: TGTGCCAGCAGTTTATCGGGGACGTCCCTCTACGAGCAGTACTTC.

The J gene is TRBJ2-1, the V gene TRBV30; D remains ambiguous. The CDR3 has 12 residues. CDR1 is GTSNPN and CDR2 is SVGIG in the germline V gene (reference sequence). V lost 6 bases, J lost 6 bases, and 12 bases lay in between. CDR3 DNA: TGTGCCTGCTCACGAACTCGCAATGAGCAGTTCTTC. Its protein is CACSRTRNEQFF.

V usage is TRBV10-3 and J usage is TRBJ2-2; 13 nucleotides agree with TRBD2. Germline V gene data show CDR1 as ENHRY and CDR2 as SYGVKD. The CDR3 totals 17 residues. J was trimmed by 3 bases and V by 5 bases; bases with no gene match: 6. The CDR3: CAISRTSGSVDTGELFF. As DNA, the CDR3 is TGTGCCATCAGTCGGACTAGCGGGAGTGTGGACACCGGGGAGCTGTTTTTT.

This sequence joins TRBV18 and TRBJ2-7, with 10 nucleotides matching TRBD1. The CDR3 is made up of 14 amino acids. The junction had 8 bases not matched to a gene; V was cut back by 8 bases and J by 4 bases. Germline V gene data show CDR1 as KGHSH and CDR2 as LQKENI. This CDR3 reads CASQRDRGFYEQYF. As DNA, the CDR3 is TGTGCCAGCCAGCGGGACAGGGGATTTTACGAGCAGTACTTC.

The sample holds one count of this clone. The V and J genes are TRBV4-3 and TRBJ2-3; D not resolved. From germline, CDR1 is LGHNA and CDR2 YSLEER. The CDR3 loop spans 15 amino acids. The V and J ends lost 1 base and 2 bases respectively, with 10 bases between them. CDR3 residues: CASSQVSRPTDTQYF. CDR3 in DNA: TGCGCCAGCAGCCAAGTCAGCAGGCCCACAGATACGCAGTATTTT.

The chain is built from TRBV18 and TRBJ2-2, with D perhaps matching TRBD1 or TRBD2 (5 bases each). V lost 6 bases to trimming and J lost 0 bases, with 14 bases between them. The germline CDR1 and CDR2 sequences are KGHSH and LQKENI. There are 16 residues in the CDR3. The CDR3: CASSRRGGSNTGELFF. In DNA, the CDR3 is TGTGCCAGCTCCCGCCGGGGCGGATCGAACACCGGGGAGCTGTTTTTT.

The gene calls are TRBV5-6 and TRBJ2-1; no clear D gene. Trimming took off 0 bases at V and 8 bases at J, with 12 bases between the two ends. The CDR3 runs to 14 residues. Per the germline V gene, CDR1 is SGHDT and CDR2 is YYEEEE. CDR3 sequence reads: CASSLGLLVHEQFF. The CDR3 DNA reads TGTGCCAGCAGCTTGGGACTCCTGGTGCATGAGCAGTTCTTC.

J is TRBJ2-1 and V is TRBV2; 9 bases line up with TRBD1. The CDR3 loop spans 13 amino acids. CDR1 is SNHLY, CDR2 FYNNEI, per germline. Trimming removed 9 bases from V and 1 base from J; junction bases left unmatched: 1. CDR3 amino acids: CARGQGSYNEQFF. The CDR3 DNA reads TGTGCCAGAGGACAGGGGTCCTACAATGAGCAGTTCTTC.

J is TRBJ1-1 and V is TRBV4-3, with D unclear. The ends were cut back, 4 bases at V and 7 bases at J, with 19 bases in the middle. Germline loops: CDR1 LGHNA, CDR2 YSLEER. The CDR3 has 15 residues. The CDR3 DNA reads TGCGCCAGCAGCCTAGGTGGAGGGTCGGGCGTTGAAGCTTTCTTT. This codes for CASSLGGGSGVEAFF.

V is TRBV28 and J is TRBJ2-5; TRBD2 aligns across 10 bases. The CDR3 has 14 residues. Germline V gives CDR1 MDHEN, CDR2 SYDVKM. The trim removed 5 bases at V and 4 bases at J, leaving 4 bases unmatched. CDR3 coding DNA: TGTGCCAGCAGTCGGACTAGCGGCCGAGAGACCCAGTACTTC. Translating gives CASSRTSGRETQYF.

The rearrangement joins TRBV5-1 to TRBJ2-1, with 11 bases identical to TRBD2. V dropped 4 bases and J dropped 6; count of bases not matched to a gene: 9. CDR3 length: 16 amino acids. Germline CDR1 SGHRS, CDR2 YFSETQ. CDR3 loop: CASSNELAGAVNEQFF. CDR3 bases: TGCGCCAGCAGCAACGAACTAGCGGGAGCCGTCAATGAGCAGTTCTTC.

The chain recombines TRBV30 with TRBJ2-1; no firm D call. The V and J ends lost 2 bases and 8 bases respectively, with 10 bases between them. Germline CDR1 GTSNPN, CDR2 SVGIG (reference sequence). The CDR3 contains 12 residues. The chain's CDR3 is CAWSWMSDEQFF. The DNA of the CDR3 is TGTGCCTGGAGTTGGATGTCCGATGAGCAGTTCTTC.

The rearrangement links TRBV10-3 to TRBJ2-3; 9 bases fit TRBD1. V trimming: 6 bases; J trimming: 2 bases; junction bases outside the gene matches: 12. CDR3 size: 17 residues. CDR1 and CDR2 from the germline V gene are ENHRY and SYGVKD. The CDR3 DNA follows: TGTGCCATCAGGGCGTTACCGGGACAGGGAAACACAGATACGCAGTATTTT. Amino acids: CAIRALPGQGNTDTQYF.